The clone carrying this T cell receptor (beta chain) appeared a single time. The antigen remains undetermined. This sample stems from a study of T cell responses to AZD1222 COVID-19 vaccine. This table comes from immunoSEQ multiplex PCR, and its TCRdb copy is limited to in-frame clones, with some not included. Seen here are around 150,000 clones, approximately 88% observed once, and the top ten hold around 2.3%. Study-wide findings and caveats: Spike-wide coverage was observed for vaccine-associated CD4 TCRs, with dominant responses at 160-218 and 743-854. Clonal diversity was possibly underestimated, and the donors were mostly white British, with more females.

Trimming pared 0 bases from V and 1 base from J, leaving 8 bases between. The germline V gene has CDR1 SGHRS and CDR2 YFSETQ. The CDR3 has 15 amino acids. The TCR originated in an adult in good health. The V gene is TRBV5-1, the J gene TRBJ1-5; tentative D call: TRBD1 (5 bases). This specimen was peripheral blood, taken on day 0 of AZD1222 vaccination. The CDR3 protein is CASSLVGGSNQPQHF. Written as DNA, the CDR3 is TGCGCCAGCAGCTTGGTGGGGGGGAGCAATCAGCCCCAGCATTTT.